Below are 28 T cell receptor beta chains sequenced from a single sample in a study of blood T cell repertoires in COVID-19 (dated by TCRdb to the early 2020s). To prepare the library, the immunoSEQ multiplex PCR assay was applied. TCRdb retrieved this table from immuneACCESS and kept in-frame rearrangements only. Not all clones are present; in checked studies, unresolved V genes account for under half, and no reason is known for the remainder. Recorded for this sample are some 68,000 clones; more than 85% of them occurred a single time. 7.3% of the sample lies in the top ten. Sequenced: peripheral blood. The receptors stem from a man aged 35 to 55 with COVID-19, enrolled during active disease.

The J gene is TRBJ1-5, the V gene TRBV5-1; 7 bases map to TRBD1. The length of the CDR3 is 13 residues. The germline V gene has CDR1 SGHRS and CDR2 YFSETQ. Germline trimming cut 2 bases from V and 7 bases from J; bases unmatched to any gene: 3. The CDR3 sequence: CASSLTGDQPQHF. In DNA, the CDR3 is TGCGCCAGCAGCTTAACAGGGGACCAGCCCCAGCATTTT.

The genes are TRBV19 and TRBJ1-5, with D unresolved. This CDR3 has 13 residues. Deletions cut 3 bases from V and 9 bases from J, with 12 bases between. Germline V lookup: CDR1 LNHDA, CDR2 SQIVND (reference sequence). As DNA, the CDR3 is TGTGCCAGTAGTATCCCACAGCAGGCGCCCCAGCATTTT. It specifies CASSIPQQAPQHF. Together with reference TRBV19 and TRBJ1-5, the CDR3 gives the full variable domain: DGGITQSPKYLFRKEGQNVTLSCEQNLNHDAMYWYRQDPGQGLRLIYYSQIVNDFQKGDIAEGYSVSREKKESFPLTVTSAQKNPTAFYLCASSIPQQAPQHFGDGTRLSIL.

The chain uses TRBV2 and TRBJ1-1; D gene unclear. There are 13 residues in the CDR3. Deletions cut 4 bases from V and 10 bases from J, with 16 bases between. Germline CDR1 and CDR2: SNHLY and FYNNEI. In nucleotides, the CDR3 is TGTGCCAGCAGTGGGGAGACCTTTAACCCAGCTTTCTTT. This sequence encodes CASSGETFNPAFF.

This rearrangement joins TRBV27 to TRBJ1-2; D gene uncertain. The CDR3 spans 14 residues. Between the trimmed V and J ends, which lost 5 bases and 8 bases, there was a span of 18 bases. Germline lookup yields CDR1 MNHEY and CDR2 SMNVEV (reference sequence). The CDR3 loop is CASSQTGTAVGYTF. The CDR3 nucleotides read TGTGCCAGCAGTCAAACGGGAACCGCAGTCGGCTACACCTTC.

This chain connects TRBV5-1 to TRBJ2-3; 12 bases are a match to TRBD2. There are 17 residues in the CDR3. The junction had 10 bases not matched to a gene; V was cut back by 4 bases and J by 4 bases. Germline V lookup: CDR1 SGHRS, CDR2 YFSETQ. The CDR3 spells CASSRTSSGGAADTQYF. The DNA of the CDR3 is TGCGCCAGCAGCCGGACCTCTAGCGGGGGGGCCGCAGATACGCAGTATTTT.

This chain joins TRBV10-2 and TRBJ1-4, with D tentatively TRBD1 (5 bases). The V gene lost 0 bases and the J gene lost 7 bases, with 9 bases spanning the gap. The CDR3 sequence is 14 residues long. Germline V gene sequence: CDR1 WSHSY, CDR2 SAAADI. Here the CDR3 reads CASSESGGVEKLFF. CDR3 sequence (DNA): TGCGCCAGCAGTGAGTCAGGAGGGGTTGAAAAACTGTTTTTT.

On this clone: This CDR3 is also generated by other DNA sequences in the sample. V gene TRBV7-9 combines with J gene TRBJ1-1; D remains unclear. The germline V gene encodes CDR1 SEHNR and CDR2 FQNEAQ (reference sequence). V gave up 5 bases and J gave up 1 base, with 8 bases separating them. There are 13 residues in the CDR3. CDR3 sequence (DNA): TGTGCCAGCAGCCTTAGCGGGAACACTGAAGCTTTCTTT. This gives the protein CASSLSGNTEAFF.

This clone was picked up one time. This chain connects TRBV12-2 to TRBJ2-1; the DNA was not used to check the table's D call, TRBD1. TRBV12-2 constitutes a pseudogene. CDR3 length: 17 residues. The CDR3 loop reads CASRLASQGKPYNEQFF. CDR3 in DNA: TGTGCAAGTCGCTTAGCGTCCCAGGGGAAGCCCTACAATGAGCAGTTCTTC.

This clone was seen a handful of times. The chain has TRBV2 and TRBJ1-1; the D is unclear. There are 14 residues in the CDR3. V shed 5 bases and J shed 0 bases, with 10 bases lying between them. Germline V gives CDR1 SNHLY, CDR2 FYNNEI. CDR3 in DNA: TGTGCCAGCAGTACCGATTCTATGAACACTGAAGCTTTCTTT. The encoded protein is CASSTDSMNTEAFF.

The chain links TRBV30 to TRBJ2-3, with D possibly being TRBD2 (6 bases). The V end lost 3 bases, the J end lost 0 bases, and 19 bases lay between the germline ends. The CDR3 totals 17 residues. Germline lookup yields CDR1 GTSNPN and CDR2 SVGIG (reference sequence). Here the CDR3 reads CAWSRSLTRPSTDTQYF. In nucleotides, the CDR3 is TGTGCCTGGAGCCGATCTTTGACTAGACCTAGCACAGATACGCAGTATTTT.

The chain employs TRBV19 and TRBJ2-1, with D maybe TRBD1 (5 bases). The CDR3 is 13 residues long. Germline V lookup: CDR1 LNHDA, CDR2 SQIVND (reference sequence). The V and J ends lost 6 bases and 8 bases respectively, with 14 bases between them. The CDR3 DNA follows: TGTGCCAGTAGACAACCGCAGGGTGATGAGCAGTTCTTC. Its translation is CASRQPQGDEQFF. Drawing the rest from reference TRBV19 and TRBJ2-1, the complete variable domain is DGGITQSPKYLFRKEGQNVTLSCEQNLNHDAMYWYRQDPGQGLRLIYYSQIVNDFQKGDIAEGYSVSREKKESFPLTVTSAQKNPTAFYLCASRQPQGDEQFFGPGTRLTVL.

This chain connects TRBV6-5 to TRBJ2-3, with 9 positions matching TRBD1. Germline lookup yields CDR1 MNHEY and CDR2 SVGAGI. The V and J ends lost 4 bases and 0 bases, in that order; junction bases with no gene match: 2. The CDR3 consists of 15 residues. The CDR3 region is CASSFGTGSTDTQYF. As DNA, the CDR3 is TGTGCCAGCAGTTTTGGGACAGGGAGCACAGATACGCAGTATTTT.

The chain couples TRBV4-1 to TRBJ1-1; the D gene is possibly TRBD1 (5 bases). Germline V gene data show CDR1 as MGHRA and CDR2 as YSYEKL. The CDR3 is made up of 16 amino acids. V lost 1 base and J lost 1, with 13 bases in between. CDR3 in amino acids: CASSQGSTGRNTEAFF. CDR3 bases: TGCGCCAGCAGCCAAGGGTCTACAGGTCGGAACACTGAAGCTTTCTTT.

This clone was recorded once. This chain uses TRBV6-5 with TRBJ2-7; 12 nucleotides agree with TRBD1. The V gene's germline CDR1 is MNHEY and CDR2 SVGAGI. The CDR3 extends over 15 amino acids. The V gene end was trimmed by 6 bases and the J gene end by 2 bases; junction bases not matched to a gene: 5. The CDR3 DNA follows: TGTGCCAGCAGATCCGGGACAGGGGGCACCTACGAGCAGTACTTC. Encoded protein: CASRSGTGGTYEQYF.

The chain recombines TRBV19 with TRBJ1-2; 11 bases map to TRBD1. CDR1 is LNHDA and CDR2 is SQIVND in the germline V gene (reference sequence). V lost 5 bases to trimming and J lost 2 bases; unmatched junction nucleotides: 10. The CDR3 consists of 17 residues. The CDR3 here is CASSADPRDRGNYGYTF. Here the CDR3 DNA reads TGTGCCAGTAGTGCTGACCCCCGGGACAGGGGGAACTATGGCTACACCTTC. The variable domain in full, completed from reference TRBV19 and TRBJ1-2, reads DGGITQSPKYLFRKEGQNVTLSCEQNLNHDAMYWYRQDPGQGLRLIYYSQIVNDFQKGDIAEGYSVSREKKESFPLTVTSAQKNPTAFYLCASSADPRDRGNYGYTFGSGTRLTVV.

This chain joins TRBV7-9 and TRBJ1-2; 7 bases are a match to TRBD1. The junction had 7 bases not matched to a gene; V was cut back by 6 bases and J by 3 bases. This CDR3 comprises 14 residues. The germline gives CDR1 SEHNR, CDR2 FQNEAQ (reference sequence). The chain's CDR3 is CASRLSGTDYGYTF. The CDR3 DNA follows: TGTGCCAGCAGACTTAGTGGGACAGACTATGGCTACACCTTC.

This chain uses TRBV28 with TRBJ2-7; 9 nucleotides agree with TRBD1. From germline, CDR1 is MDHEN and CDR2 SYDVKM. The CDR3 spans 12 residues. Trimming cost V 10 bases and J 4 bases; bases outside gene matches: 5. This chain's CDR3 is CATGTGLYEQYF. CDR3 nucleotide sequence: TGTGCCACAGGGACAGGGTTATACGAGCAGTACTTC.

The chain carries TRBV5-4 and TRBJ2-7; possibly TRBD2 for D (6 bases). This CDR3 is 15 amino acids long. V lost 4 bases, J lost 6 bases, and 20 bases lay in between. Germline-derived CDR1 and CDR2 are SGHNT and YYREEE (reference sequence). This CDR3 reads CASSPEGTQGGEQYF. In DNA form, the CDR3 reads TGTGCCAGCAGCCCGGAAGGGACCCAGGGAGGCGAGCAGTACTTC.

The genes are TRBV5-1 and TRBJ2-7; 11 nucleotides align to TRBD2. CDR3 size: 18 residues. The V gene end was trimmed by 6 bases and the J gene end by 6 bases; junction bases not matched to a gene: 20. The germline V gene has CDR1 SGHRS and CDR2 YFSETQ. The CDR3 DNA sequence: TGCGCCAGCACCCTCTCACCGACGGGACTAGCGGACGGGGGCGAGCAGTACTTC. This codes for CASTLSPTGLADGGEQYF.

V usage is TRBV5-1 and J usage is TRBJ2-2; 8 bases are shared with TRBD1. The CDR3 totals 15 residues. Trimming cost V 5 bases and J 7 bases; bases outside gene matches: 10. Germline V gene sequence: CDR1 SGHRS, CDR2 YFSETQ. CDR3 in amino acids: CASRPGQGQGGELFF. For the CDR3, the DNA is TGCGCCAGCAGACCAGGACAGGGACAAGGCGGGGAGCTGTTTTTT.

V gene TRBV7-8 combines with J gene TRBJ2-1, with 9 bases fitting TRBD2. The V gene's germline CDR1 is SGHVS and CDR2 FQNEAQ. J was trimmed by 4 bases and V by 6 bases; bases with no gene match: 7. The CDR3 contains 15 residues. Here the CDR3 DNA reads TGTGCCAGCAGACCCCCTAGCGGGGTTTACAATGAGCAGTTCTTC. Amino acids: CASRPPSGVYNEQFF. Variable domain in full (rest from reference TRBV7-8 and TRBJ2-1): GAGVSQSPRYKVAKRGQDVALRCDPISGHVSLFWYQQALGQGPEFLTYFQNEAQLDKSGLPSDRFFAERPEGSVSTLKIQRTQQEDSAVYLCASRPPSGVYNEQFFGPGTRLTVL.

The gene calls are TRBV11-2 and TRBJ2-7; 12 nucleotides agree with TRBD2. The germline V gene has CDR1 SGHAT and CDR2 FQNNGV. Trimming removed 3 bases from V and 3 bases from J; junction bases left unmatched: 12. The CDR3 has 18 residues. This CDR3 is CASSLRATSGGASYEQYF. The CDR3 DNA sequence: TGTGCCAGCAGCTTGAGGGCGACTAGCGGGGGAGCAAGCTACGAGCAGTACTTC.

J is TRBJ2-3 and V is TRBV27; TRBD2 matches at 10 bases. Germline V CDR1 and CDR2: MNHEY, SMNVEV (reference sequence). V was clipped by 6 bases and J by 6 bases; unmatched bases: 6. The CDR3 is 14 residues long. This CDR3 reads CASRPSGGGDTQYF. The CDR3 nucleotides are TGTGCCAGCAGACCTAGCGGGGGTGGGGATACGCAGTATTTT.

The rearrangement joins TRBV2 to TRBJ2-1; 10 bases fit TRBD2. This CDR3 has 14 amino acids. With V trimmed by 4 bases and J by 5 bases, 2 bases remained unmatched. Per the germline V gene, CDR1 is SNHLY and CDR2 is FYNNEI. The CDR3 region is CASSGTSGNNEQFF. The CDR3 nucleotides are TGTGCCAGCAGTGGGACTAGCGGAAACAATGAGCAGTTCTTC.

The V gene is TRBV5-1, the J gene TRBJ1-1; D is perhaps TRBD1 (6 bases). Looked up from germline, CDR1 is SGHRS and CDR2 is YFSETQ. This CDR3 is 14 amino acids long. Deletions cut 0 bases from V and 1 base from J, with 7 bases between. The CDR3 is CASSLDRANTEAFF. CDR3 coding DNA: TGCGCCAGCAGCTTGGACAGGGCGAACACTGAAGCTTTCTTT.

CDR3 residues: CASSPWGGVGQPQHF. The CDR3 nucleotides read TGTGCCAGCAGCCCCTGGGGAGGGGTCGGGCAGCCCCAGCATTTT. The chain combines TRBV7-9 with TRBJ1-5; possibly TRBD1 for D (5 bases). Per the germline V gene, CDR1 is SEHNR and CDR2 is FQNEAQ (reference sequence). V gave up 5 bases and J gave up 7 bases, with 18 bases separating them. The CDR3 sequence is 15 residues long. The variable domain in full, completed from reference TRBV7-9 and TRBJ1-5, reads DTGVSQNPRHKITKRGQNVTFRCDPISEHNRLYWYRQTLGQGPEFLTYFQNEAQLEKSRLLSDRFSAERPKGSFSTLEIQRTEQGDSAMYLCASSPWGGVGQPQHFGDGTRLSIL.

The chain has TRBV19 and TRBJ1-6; D might be TRBD1 (5 bases). Germline V gene lookup returns CDR1 LNHDA and CDR2 SQIVND (reference sequence). CDR3 length equals 15 residues. The ends were cut back, 7 bases at V and 6 bases at J, with 16 bases in the middle. CDR3 in DNA: TGTGCCAGTAATCAAGCATGGCAGGGTAATTCACCCCTCCACTTT. Its translation is CASNQAWQGNSPLHF.

The chain combines TRBV28 with TRBJ1-6; tentatively, D is TRBD1 (5 bases). The CDR3 sequence is 13 residues long. V gave up 6 bases and J gave up 4 bases, with 7 bases separating them. CDR1 is MDHEN, CDR2 SYDVKM, per germline. CDR3 nucleotide sequence: TGTGCCAGCAGAACAGGTTATAATTCACCCCTCCACTTT. Protein product: CASRTGYNSPLHF.